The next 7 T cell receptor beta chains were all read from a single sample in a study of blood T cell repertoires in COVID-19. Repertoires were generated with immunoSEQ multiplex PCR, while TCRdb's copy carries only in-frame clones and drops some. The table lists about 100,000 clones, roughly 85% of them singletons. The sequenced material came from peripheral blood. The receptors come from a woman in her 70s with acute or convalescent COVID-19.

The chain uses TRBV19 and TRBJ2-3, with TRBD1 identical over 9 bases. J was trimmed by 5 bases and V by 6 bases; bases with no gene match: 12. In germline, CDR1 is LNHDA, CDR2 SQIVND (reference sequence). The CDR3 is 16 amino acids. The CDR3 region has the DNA TGTGCCAGTAGCGAGACAGGGGGGGGCGAGGAAGATACGCAGTATTTT. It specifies CASSETGGGEEDTQYF.

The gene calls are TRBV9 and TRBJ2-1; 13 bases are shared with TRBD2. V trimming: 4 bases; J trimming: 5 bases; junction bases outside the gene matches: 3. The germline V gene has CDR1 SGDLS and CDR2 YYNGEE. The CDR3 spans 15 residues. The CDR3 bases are TGTGCCAGCAGCTTTGGACTAGCGGGGGACAATGAGCAGTTCTTC. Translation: CASSFGLAGDNEQFF.

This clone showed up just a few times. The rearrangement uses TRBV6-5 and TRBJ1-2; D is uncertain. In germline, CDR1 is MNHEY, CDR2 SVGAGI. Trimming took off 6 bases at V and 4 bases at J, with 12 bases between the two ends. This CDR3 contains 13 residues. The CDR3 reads CASRELVGYGYTF. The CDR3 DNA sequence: TGTGCCAGCAGGGAGCTGGTGGGCTATGGCTACACCTTC.

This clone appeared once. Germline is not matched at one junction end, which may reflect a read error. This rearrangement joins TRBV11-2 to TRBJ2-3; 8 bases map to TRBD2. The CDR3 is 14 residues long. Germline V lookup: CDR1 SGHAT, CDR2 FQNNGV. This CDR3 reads CASNLAGSTDTQYF. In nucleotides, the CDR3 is TGTGCCAGCAACTTAGCGGGGAGCACAGATACGCAGTATTTT.

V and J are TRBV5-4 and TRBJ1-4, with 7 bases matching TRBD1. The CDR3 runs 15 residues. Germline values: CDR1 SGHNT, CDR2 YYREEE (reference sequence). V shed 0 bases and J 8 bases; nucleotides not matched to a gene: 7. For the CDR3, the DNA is TGTGCCAGCAGCTTGGGCGGACAGGAGAGGGAAAAACTGTTTTTT. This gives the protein CASSLGGQEREKLFF.

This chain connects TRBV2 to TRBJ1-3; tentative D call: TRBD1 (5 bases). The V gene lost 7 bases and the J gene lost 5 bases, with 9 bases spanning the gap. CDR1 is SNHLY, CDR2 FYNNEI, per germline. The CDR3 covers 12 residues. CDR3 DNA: TGTGCCAGCAAGGACACCCGAAACACCATATATTTT. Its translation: CASKDTRNTIYF.

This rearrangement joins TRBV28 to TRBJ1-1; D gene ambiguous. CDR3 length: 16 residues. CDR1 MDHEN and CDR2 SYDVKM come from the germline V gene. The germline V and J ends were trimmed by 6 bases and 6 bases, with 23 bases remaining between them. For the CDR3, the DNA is TGTGCCAGCAGGAACCCGACAACGGCGAAGGAGGCTGAAGCTTTCTTT. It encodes CASRNPTTAKEAEAFF. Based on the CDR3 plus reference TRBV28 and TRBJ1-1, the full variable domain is DVKVTQSSRYLVKRTGEKVFLECVQDMDHENMFWYRQDPGLGLRLIYFSYDVKMKEKGDIPEGYSVSREKKERFSLILESASTNQTSMYLCASRNPTTAKEAEAFFGQGTRLTVV.